Reported below is one TCR beta chain. Antigen: not known. Thyroid surgery had not been preceded by any treatment in any patient. In the source study's methods: The study took CDR3 differences across clinicopathological groups and made a distant-metastasis classifier for papillary thyroid cancer from them. TCRdb reprocessed the PCR reads using MiXCR. The authors' filters were not applied to this entry. The sample records 7,300 or so clones, 25% to 30% being singletons. The V and J ends lost 2 bases and 4 bases respectively, with 11 bases between them. The length of the CDR3 is 14 residues. Germline CDR1 MNHNY, CDR2 SVGAGI (reference sequence). This record belongs to a study of metastatic and nonmetastatic thyroid tumors. The wider study: Repertoires were compared across blood and tumor or nodule tissue from malignant and benign thyroid patients. Study-level results: The study reportedly found significantly higher TCR beta diversity in malignant thyroid tumors than benign nodules, in blood and tumor.

This chain joins TRBV6-6 and TRBJ2-5; TRBD2 might be the D (6 bases). Sequencing was done on a sample of adjacent normal tissue. The sequence was collected from a female donor with papillary thyroid cancer or a benign thyroid nodule (not recorded which). Some clones in this sample may be carry-over from other donors' samples. CDR3 residues: CASSYVGSRETQYF. CDR3 DNA: TGTGCCAGCAGTTACGTCGGGAGTCGAGAGACCCAGTACTTC.